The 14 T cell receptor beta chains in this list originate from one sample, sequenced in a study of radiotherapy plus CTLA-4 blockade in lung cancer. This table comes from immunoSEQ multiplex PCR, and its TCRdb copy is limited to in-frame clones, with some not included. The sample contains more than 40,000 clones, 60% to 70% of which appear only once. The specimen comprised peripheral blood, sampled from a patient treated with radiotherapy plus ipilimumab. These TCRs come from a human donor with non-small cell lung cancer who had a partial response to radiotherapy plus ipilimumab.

CDR3 sequence (DNA): TGTGCCAGCAGCCGGAACCGGGACGGCCGGGGGACTGAAGCTTTCTTT. It encodes CASSRNRDGRGTEAFF. The chain is built from TRBV11-1 and TRBJ1-1; maybe TRBD1 (5 bases). Trimming cost V 5 bases and J 5 bases, with 21 bases left between them. Looked up from germline, CDR1 is SGHAT and CDR2 is FQDESV (reference sequence). The CDR3 runs 16 residues.

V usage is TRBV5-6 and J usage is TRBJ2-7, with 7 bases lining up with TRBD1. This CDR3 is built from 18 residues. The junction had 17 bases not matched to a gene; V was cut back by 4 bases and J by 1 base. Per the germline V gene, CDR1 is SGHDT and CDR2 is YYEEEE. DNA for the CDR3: TGTGCCAGCAGCCCTCGGACAGGCCAAATCAGGAATTCCTACGAGCAGTACTTC. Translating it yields CASSPRTGQIRNSYEQYF.

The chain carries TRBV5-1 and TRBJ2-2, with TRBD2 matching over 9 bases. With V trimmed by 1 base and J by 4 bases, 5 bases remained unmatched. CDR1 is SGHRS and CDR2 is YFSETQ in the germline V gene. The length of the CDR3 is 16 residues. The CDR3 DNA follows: TGCGCCAGCAGCTTGTCAGCTAGCGGGGCCACCGGGGAGCTGTTTTTT. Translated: CASSLSASGATGELFF.

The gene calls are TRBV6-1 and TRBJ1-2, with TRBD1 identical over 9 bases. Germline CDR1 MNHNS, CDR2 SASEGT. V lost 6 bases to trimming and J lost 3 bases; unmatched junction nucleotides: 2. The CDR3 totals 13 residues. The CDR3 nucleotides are TGTGCCAGCAGGGGACAGGGCCACTATGGCTACACCTTC. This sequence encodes CASRGQGHYGYTF.

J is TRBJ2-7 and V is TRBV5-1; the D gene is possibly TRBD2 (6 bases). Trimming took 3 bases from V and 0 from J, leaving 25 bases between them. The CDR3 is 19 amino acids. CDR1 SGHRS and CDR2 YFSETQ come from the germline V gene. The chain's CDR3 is CASSSLGFSRLGNSYEQYF. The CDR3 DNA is TGCGCCAGCAGCTCTTTAGGCTTTTCGAGACTAGGGAACTCCTACGAGCAGTACTTC.

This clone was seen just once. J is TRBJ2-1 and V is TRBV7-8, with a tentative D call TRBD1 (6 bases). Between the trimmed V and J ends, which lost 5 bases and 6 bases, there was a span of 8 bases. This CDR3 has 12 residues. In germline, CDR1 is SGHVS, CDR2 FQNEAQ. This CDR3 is CASSLQGNEQFF. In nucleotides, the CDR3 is TGTGCCAGCAGCCTACAGGGCAATGAGCAGTTCTTC.

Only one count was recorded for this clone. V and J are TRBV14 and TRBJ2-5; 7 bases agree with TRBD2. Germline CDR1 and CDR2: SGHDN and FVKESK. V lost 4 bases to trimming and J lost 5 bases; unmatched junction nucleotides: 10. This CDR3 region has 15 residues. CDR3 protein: CASSRGGAPGETQYF. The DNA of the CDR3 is TGTGCCAGCAGCCGGGGAGGGGCTCCAGGGGAGACCCAGTACTTC.

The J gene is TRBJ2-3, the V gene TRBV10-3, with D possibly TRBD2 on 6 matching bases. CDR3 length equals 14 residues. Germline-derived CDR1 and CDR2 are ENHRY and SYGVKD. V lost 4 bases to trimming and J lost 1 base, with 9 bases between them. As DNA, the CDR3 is TGTGCCATCAGTGCTCGCGGGGGCACAGATACGCAGTATTTT. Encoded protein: CAISARGGTDTQYF.

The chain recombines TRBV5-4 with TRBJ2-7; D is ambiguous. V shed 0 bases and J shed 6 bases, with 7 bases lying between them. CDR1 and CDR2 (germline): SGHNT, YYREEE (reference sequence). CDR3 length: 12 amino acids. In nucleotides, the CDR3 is TGTGCCAGCAGCTTGGACAGTTTCGAGCAGTACTTC. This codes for CASSLDSFEQYF.

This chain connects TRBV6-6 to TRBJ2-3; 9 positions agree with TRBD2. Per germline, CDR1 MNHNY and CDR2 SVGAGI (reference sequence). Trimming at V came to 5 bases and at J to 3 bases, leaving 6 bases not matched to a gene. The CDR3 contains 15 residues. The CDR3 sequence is CASSDSGGGTDTQYF. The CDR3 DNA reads TGTGCCAGCAGTGATAGCGGGGGTGGTACAGATACGCAGTATTTT.

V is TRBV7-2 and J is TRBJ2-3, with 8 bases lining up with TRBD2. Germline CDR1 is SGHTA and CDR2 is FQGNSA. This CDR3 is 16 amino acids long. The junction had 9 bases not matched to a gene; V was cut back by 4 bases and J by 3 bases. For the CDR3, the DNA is TGTGCCAGCAGCTCCTCCGGGACTAGACGGACAGATACGCAGTATTTT. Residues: CASSSSGTRRTDTQYF.

CDR3 bases: TGTGCCAGCAGCCCCATCCCGTTTTCAAGCGAGCCCTACGAGCAGTACTTC. It translates to CASSPIPFSSEPYEQYF. The chain carries TRBV14 and TRBJ2-7, with no clear D. V dropped 4 bases and J dropped 2 bases, with 21 bases sitting between them. CDR1 is SGHDN, CDR2 FVKESK, per germline. CDR3 length equals 17 residues.

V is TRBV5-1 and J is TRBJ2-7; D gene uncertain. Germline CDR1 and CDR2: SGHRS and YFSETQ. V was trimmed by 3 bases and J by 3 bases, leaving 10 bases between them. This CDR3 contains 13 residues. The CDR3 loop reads CASSSPNFYEQYF. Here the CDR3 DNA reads TGCGCCAGCAGCTCCCCTAACTTCTACGAGCAGTACTTC.

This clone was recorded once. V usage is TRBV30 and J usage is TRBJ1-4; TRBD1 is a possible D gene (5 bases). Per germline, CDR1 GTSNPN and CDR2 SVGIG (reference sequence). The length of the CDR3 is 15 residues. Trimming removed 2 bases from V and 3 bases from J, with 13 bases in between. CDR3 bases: TGTGCCTGGAGTACGGGCGGGACCTCTAATGAAAAACTGTTTTTT. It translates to CAWSTGGTSNEKLFF.